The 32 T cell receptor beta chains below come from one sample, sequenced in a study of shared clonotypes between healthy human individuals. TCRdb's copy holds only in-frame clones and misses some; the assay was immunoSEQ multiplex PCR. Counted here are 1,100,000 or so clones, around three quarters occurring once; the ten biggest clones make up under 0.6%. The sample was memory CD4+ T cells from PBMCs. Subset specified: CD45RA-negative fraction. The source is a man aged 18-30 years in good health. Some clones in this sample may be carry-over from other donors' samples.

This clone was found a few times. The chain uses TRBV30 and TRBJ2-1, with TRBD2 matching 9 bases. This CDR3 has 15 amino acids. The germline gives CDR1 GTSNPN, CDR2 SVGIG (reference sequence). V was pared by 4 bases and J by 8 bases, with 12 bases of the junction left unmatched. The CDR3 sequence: CAWKRAGGSFHEQFF. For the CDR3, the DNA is TGTGCCTGGAAGCGGGCGGGAGGGAGTTTCCATGAGCAGTTCTTC.

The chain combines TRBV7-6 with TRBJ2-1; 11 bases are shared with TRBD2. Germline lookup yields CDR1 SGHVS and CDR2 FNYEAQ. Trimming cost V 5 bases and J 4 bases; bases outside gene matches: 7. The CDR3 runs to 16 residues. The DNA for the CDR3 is TGTGCCAGCAGCCAGGGGGGACTAGCGGTTTACAATGAGCAGTTCTTC. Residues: CASSQGGLAVYNEQFF.

The CDR3: CASSLGLRQAAGYTF. CDR3 coding DNA: TGTGCCAGCAGCTTAGGCCTAAGACAGGCGGCGGGCTACACCTTC. The chain links TRBV7-2 to TRBJ1-2; possibly TRBD1 for D (6 bases). CDR1 and CDR2 from the germline V gene are SGHTA and FQGNSA. CDR3 length equals 15 residues. Trimming cost V 1 base and J 8 bases, with 17 bases left between them.

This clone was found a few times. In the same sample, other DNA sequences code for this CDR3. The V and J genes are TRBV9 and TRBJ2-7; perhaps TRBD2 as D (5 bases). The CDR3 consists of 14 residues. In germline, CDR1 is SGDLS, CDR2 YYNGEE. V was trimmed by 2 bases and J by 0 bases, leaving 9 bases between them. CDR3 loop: CASSVQGSSYEQYF. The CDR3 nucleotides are TGTGCCAGCAGCGTGCAAGGGAGCTCCTACGAGCAGTACTTC.

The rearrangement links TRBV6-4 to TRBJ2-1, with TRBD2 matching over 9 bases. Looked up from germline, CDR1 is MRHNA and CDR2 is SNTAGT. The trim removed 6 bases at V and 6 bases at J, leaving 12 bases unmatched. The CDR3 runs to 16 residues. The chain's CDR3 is CASSGSISGRVNEQFF. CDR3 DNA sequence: TGTGCCAGCAGCGGAAGCATTAGCGGGAGAGTCAATGAGCAGTTCTTC.

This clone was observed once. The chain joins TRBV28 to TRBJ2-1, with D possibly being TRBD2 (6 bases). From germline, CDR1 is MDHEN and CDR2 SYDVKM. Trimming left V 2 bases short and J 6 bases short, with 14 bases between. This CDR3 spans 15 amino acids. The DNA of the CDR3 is TGTGCCAGCAGTTTACGGGACTCGGCGAGCAATGAGCAGTTCTTC. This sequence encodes CASSLRDSASNEQFF.

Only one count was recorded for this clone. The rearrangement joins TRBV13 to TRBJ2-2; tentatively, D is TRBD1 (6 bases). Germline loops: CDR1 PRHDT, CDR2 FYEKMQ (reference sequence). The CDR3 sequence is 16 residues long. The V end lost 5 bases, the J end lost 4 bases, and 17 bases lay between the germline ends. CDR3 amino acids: CASSLTGSRGTGELFF. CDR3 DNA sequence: TGTGCCAGCAGCCTCACAGGGTCCCGGGGCACCGGGGAGCTGTTTTTT.

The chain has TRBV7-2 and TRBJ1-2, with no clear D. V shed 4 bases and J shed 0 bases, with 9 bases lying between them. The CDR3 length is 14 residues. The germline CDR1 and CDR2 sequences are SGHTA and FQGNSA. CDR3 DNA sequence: TGTGCCAGCAGCTCCGCAAATGCTAACTATGGCTACACCTTC. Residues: CASSSANANYGYTF.

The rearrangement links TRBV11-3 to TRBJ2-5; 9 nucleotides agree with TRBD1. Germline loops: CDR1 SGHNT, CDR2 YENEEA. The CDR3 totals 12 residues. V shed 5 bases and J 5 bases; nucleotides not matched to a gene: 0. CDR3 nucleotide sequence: TGTGCCAGCAGCGGACAGGGGGAGACCCAGTACTTC. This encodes CASSGQGETQYF. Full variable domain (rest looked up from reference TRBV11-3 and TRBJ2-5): EAGVVQSPRYKIIEKKQPVAFWCNPISGHNTLYWYLQNLGQGPELLIRYENEEAVDDSQLPKDRFSAERLKGVDSTLKIQPAELGDSAVYLCASSGQGETQYFGPGTRLLVL.

The CDR3 here is CASSLRRTSSYNEQFF. The CDR3 nucleotides are TGTGCCAGCTCCCTTCGGAGGACTAGCTCCTACAATGAGCAGTTCTTC. The chain employs TRBV18 and TRBJ2-1; TRBD2 matches 7 bases. The CDR3 length is 16 residues. Germline-derived CDR1 and CDR2 are KGHSH and LQKENI. With V trimmed by 6 bases and J by 0 bases, 8 bases remained unmatched.

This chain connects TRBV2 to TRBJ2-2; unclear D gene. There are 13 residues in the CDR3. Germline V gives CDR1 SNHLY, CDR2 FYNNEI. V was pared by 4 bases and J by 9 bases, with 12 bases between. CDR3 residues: CASSGRAVRELFF. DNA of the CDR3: TGTGCCAGCAGTGGTCGGGCGGTGCGGGAGCTGTTTTTT.

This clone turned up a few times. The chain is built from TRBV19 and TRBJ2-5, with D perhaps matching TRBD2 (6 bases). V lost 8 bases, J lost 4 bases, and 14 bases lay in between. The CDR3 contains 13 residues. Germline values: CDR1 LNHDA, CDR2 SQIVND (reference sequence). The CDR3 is CASSGRKGETQYF. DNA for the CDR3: TGTGCCAGTTCTGGGAGGAAGGGAGAGACCCAGTACTTC.

For the CDR3, the DNA is TGCGCCAGCAGCTTGGCCGTTACCTTGGCATTACCGAACACCGGGGAGCTGTTTTTT. Translation gives CASSLAVTLALPNTGELFF. This sequence joins TRBV5-1 and TRBJ2-2; D not resolved. V was shortened by 0 bases and J by 0 bases, with 18 bases between the two germline ends. Looked up from germline, CDR1 is SGHRS and CDR2 is YFSETQ. This CDR3 has 19 amino acids.

CDR3 nucleotides: TGTGCCATCAGTGAGTCGGGGGCAGGGACTAATGAAAAACTGTTTTTT. This sequence encodes CAISESGAGTNEKLFF. V is TRBV10-3 and J is TRBJ1-4, with D possibly matching TRBD1 (6 bases). Germline V gene data show CDR1 as ENHRY and CDR2 as SYGVKD. The CDR3 covers 16 residues. Trimming pared 0 bases from V and 2 bases from J, leaving 10 bases between.

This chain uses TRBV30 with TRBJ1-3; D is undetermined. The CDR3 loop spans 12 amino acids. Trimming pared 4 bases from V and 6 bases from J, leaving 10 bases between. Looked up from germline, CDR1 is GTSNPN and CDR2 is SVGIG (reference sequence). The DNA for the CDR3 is TGTGCCTGGATCCCGAGGCTAAACACCATATATTTT. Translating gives CAWIPRLNTIYF.

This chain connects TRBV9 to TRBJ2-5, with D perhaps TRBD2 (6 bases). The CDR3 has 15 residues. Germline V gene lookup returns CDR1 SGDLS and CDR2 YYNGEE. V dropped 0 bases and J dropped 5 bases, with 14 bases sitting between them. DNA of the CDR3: TGTGCCAGCAGCGTAGTTGACGGGAGCTGGGAGACCCAGTACTTC. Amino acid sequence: CASSVVDGSWETQYF.

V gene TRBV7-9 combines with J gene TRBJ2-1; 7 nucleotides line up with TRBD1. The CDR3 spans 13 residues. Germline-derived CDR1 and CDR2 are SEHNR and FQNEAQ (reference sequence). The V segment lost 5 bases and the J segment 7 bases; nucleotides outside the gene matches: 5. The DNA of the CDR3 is TGTGCCAGCAGCCACACACAGGGGAATGAGCAGTTCTTC. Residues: CASSHTQGNEQFF.

The CDR3 DNA reads as TGTGCCAGCAGCCATCGGGCTTCCTACGAGCAGTACTTC. Translating it yields CASSHRASYEQYF. This rearrangement joins TRBV4-2 to TRBJ2-7; D uncertain. The CDR3 totals 13 residues. Germline-derived CDR1 and CDR2 are LGHNA and YNFKEQ. V dropped 3 bases and J dropped 1 base, with 7 bases sitting between them.

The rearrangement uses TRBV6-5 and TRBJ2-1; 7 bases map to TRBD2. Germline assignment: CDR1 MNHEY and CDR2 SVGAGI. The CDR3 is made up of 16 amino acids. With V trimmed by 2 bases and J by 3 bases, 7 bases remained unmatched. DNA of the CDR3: TGTGCCAGCAGTTACGTCTCTAGCGGCAACTACAATGAGCAGTTCTTC. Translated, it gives CASSYVSSGNYNEQFF.

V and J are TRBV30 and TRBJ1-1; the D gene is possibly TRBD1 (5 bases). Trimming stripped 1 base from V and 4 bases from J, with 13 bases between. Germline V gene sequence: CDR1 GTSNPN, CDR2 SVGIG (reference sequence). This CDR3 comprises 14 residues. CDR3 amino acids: CAWSDGGVGTEAFF. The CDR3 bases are TGTGCCTGGAGTGACGGGGGGGTCGGCACTGAAGCTTTCTTT.

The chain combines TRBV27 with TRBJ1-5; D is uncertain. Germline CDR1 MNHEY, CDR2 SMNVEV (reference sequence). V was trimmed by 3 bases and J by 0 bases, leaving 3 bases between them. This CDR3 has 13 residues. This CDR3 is CASSFRSNQPQHF. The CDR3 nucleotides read TGTGCCAGCAGTTTCCGTAGCAATCAGCCCCAGCATTTT.

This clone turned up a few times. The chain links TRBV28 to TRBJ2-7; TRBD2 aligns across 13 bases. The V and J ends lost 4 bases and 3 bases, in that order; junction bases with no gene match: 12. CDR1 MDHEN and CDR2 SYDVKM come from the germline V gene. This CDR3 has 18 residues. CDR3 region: CASSYPGLAGTDFYEQYF. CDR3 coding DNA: TGTGCCAGCAGTTACCCGGGACTAGCGGGGACGGACTTCTACGAGCAGTACTTC.

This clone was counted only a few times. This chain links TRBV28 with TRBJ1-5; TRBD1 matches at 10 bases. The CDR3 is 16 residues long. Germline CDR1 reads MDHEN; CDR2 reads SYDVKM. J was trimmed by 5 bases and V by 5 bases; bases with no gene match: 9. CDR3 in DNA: TGTGCCAGCAGTGACTTGCGGGGACAGGGGTATCAGCCCCAGCATTTT. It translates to CASSDLRGQGYQPQHF.

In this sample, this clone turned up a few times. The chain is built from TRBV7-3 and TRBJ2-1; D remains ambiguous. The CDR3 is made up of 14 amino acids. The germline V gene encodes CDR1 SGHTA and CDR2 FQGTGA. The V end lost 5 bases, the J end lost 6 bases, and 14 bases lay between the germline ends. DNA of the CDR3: TGTGCCAGCAGCCCCCCGGGTGCCCGCAATGAGCAGTTCTTC. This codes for CASSPPGARNEQFF.

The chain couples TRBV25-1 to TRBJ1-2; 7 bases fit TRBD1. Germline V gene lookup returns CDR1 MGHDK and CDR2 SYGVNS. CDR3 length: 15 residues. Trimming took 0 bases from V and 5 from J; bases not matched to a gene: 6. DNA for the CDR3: TGTGCCAGCAGTGAATATAAGGGGGCGAGGTATGGCTACACCTTC. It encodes CASSEYKGARYGYTF.

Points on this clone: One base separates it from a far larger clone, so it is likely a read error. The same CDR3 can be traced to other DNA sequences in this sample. The CDR3 coding sequence is TGTGCCAGCAGCTTAGAGGGACGGGGCTCTAACTATGGCTACACCTTC. Amino acid sequence: CASSLEGRGSNYGYTF. J is TRBJ1-2 and V is TRBV11-3; weak D call: TRBD1 (5 bases). CDR3 size: 16 residues. Germline lookup yields CDR1 SGHNT and CDR2 YENEEA. V lost 0 bases and J 0 bases, leaving 11 bases between the germline ends. Together with reference TRBV11-3 and TRBJ1-2, the CDR3 gives the full variable domain: EAGVVQSPRYKIIEKKQPVAFWCNPISGHNTLYWYLQNLGQGPELLIRYENEEAVDDSQLPKDRFSAERLKGVDSTLKIQPAELGDSAVYLCASSLEGRGSNYGYTFGSGTRLTVV.

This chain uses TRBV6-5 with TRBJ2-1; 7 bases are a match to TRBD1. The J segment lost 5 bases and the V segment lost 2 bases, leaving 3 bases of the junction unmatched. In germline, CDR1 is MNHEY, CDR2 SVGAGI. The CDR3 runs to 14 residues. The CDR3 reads CASSYGTGDNEQFF. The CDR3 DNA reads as TGTGCCAGCAGTTACGGTACAGGGGACAATGAGCAGTTCTTC.

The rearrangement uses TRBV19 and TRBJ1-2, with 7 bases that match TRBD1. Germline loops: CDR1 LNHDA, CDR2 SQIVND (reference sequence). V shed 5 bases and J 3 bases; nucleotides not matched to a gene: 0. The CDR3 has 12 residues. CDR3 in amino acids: CASSGTDYGYTF. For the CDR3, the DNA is TGTGCCAGTAGTGGGACAGACTATGGCTACACCTTC. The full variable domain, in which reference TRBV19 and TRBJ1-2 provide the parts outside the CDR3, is DGGITQSPKYLFRKEGQNVTLSCEQNLNHDAMYWYRQDPGQGLRLIYYSQIVNDFQKGDIAEGYSVSREKKESFPLTVTSAQKNPTAFYLCASSGTDYGYTFGSGTRLTVV.

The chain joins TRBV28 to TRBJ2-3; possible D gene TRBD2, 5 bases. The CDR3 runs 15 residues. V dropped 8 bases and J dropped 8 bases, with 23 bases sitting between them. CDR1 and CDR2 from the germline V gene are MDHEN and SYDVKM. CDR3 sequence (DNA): TGTGCCAGCGGACCCCGCCGGGGTGTAACCCTTACGCAGTATTTT. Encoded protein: CASGPRRGVTLTQYF. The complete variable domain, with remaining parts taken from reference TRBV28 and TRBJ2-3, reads DVKVTQSSRYLVKRTGEKVFLECVQDMDHENMFWYRQDPGLGLRLIYFSYDVKMKEKGDIPEGYSVSREKKERFSLILESASTNQTSMYLCASGPRRGVTLTQYFGPGTRLTVL.

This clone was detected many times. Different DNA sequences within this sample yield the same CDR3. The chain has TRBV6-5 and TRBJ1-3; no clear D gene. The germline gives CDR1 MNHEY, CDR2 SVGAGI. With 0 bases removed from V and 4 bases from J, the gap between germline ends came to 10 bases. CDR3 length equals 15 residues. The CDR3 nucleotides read TGTGCCAGCAGTTACTCGCGGGGATCGGGAAACACCATATATTTT. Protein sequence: CASSYSRGSGNTIYF.

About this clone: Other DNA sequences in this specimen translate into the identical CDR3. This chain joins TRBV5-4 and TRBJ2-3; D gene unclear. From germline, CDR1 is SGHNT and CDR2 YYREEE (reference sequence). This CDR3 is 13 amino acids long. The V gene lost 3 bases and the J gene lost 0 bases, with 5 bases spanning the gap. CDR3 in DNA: TGTGCCAGCAGCTCCGAGAGCACAGATACGCAGTATTTT. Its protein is CASSSESTDTQYF.

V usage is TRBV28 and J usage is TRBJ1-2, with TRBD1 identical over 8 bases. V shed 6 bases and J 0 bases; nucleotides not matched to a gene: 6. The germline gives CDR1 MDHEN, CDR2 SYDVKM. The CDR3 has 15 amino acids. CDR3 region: CASRAGGASNYGYTF. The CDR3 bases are TGTGCCAGCAGGGCAGGGGGCGCATCTAACTATGGCTACACCTTC.